Here is one T cell receptor beta chain with its context. The data derive from a study of T cells in Graves' hyperthyroidism and ophthalmopathy. Amplification targeted TCR beta CDR3 regions from RNA transcripts. TCR CDR3 underwent first-round RT-PCR with the HTBI primer set. TCRdb ran MiXCR on the multiplex PCR reads and lists one entry per CDR3 protein. The table includes 450,000 to 700,000 distinct CDR3 sequences, around 46% detected once. CDR3 size: 15 residues. V shed 7 bases and J 5 bases; nucleotides not matched to a gene: 6. Per the germline V gene, CDR1 is ENHRY and CDR2 is SYGVKD. The sample was peripheral blood or thyroid tissue (not recorded which). This chain links TRBV10-3 with TRBJ1-5, with TRBD1 identical over 12 bases. This sequence originates from an adult woman with Graves' disease, either hyperthyroidism or ophthalmopathy (not recorded which). Written as DNA, the CDR3 is TGTGCCATCACGGCAGGGACAGGGGGCGATCAGCCCCAGCATTTT. Translating it yields CAITAGTGGDQPQHF.